The rows below give T cell receptor beta chains drawn from one sample of a study of CD8 T cell repertoires and HIV-1 epitope variants. These receptors' targets are unknown. The table came from immunoSEQ multiplex PCR; TCRdb's copy has only in-frame clones and leaves some out. The table has 6,000 to 8,000 clones, roughly 68% seen once; the top ten hold around 43%. The sequenced sample was cultured CD8+ T cells derived from PBMCs. All receptors derive from a male donor with HIV. Each CDR3 is given with its conserved first and last residue. The order of the fields is J gene, V gene, D gene, clone size, CDR3 protein, CDR3 DNA. A D gene is named only where the DNA matches it firmly. Clone size is not always given. Where it is, it says once, few, many or a class for expanded clones.

J: TRBJ2-5; V: TRBV5-6; D: .; size: .; CDR3: CASSSTITYQETQYF; DNA: TGTGCCAGCAGCTCAACTATCACGTACCAAGAGACCCAGTACTTC
J: TRBJ2-2; V: TRBV6-4; D: TRBD1; size: once; CDR3: CASTGTGGTGELFF; DNA: TGTGCCAGCACCGGGACAGGGGGCACCGGGGAGCTGTTTTTT
J: TRBJ1-1; V: TRBV7-8; D: .; size: .; CDR3: CASSPGMNTEAFF; DNA: TGTGCCAGCAGCCCCGGGATGAACACTGAAGCTTTCTTT
J: TRBJ1-2; V: TRBV5-6; D: TRBD1; size: .; CDR3: CASSLVQGAKGYTF; DNA: TGTGCCAGCAGCTTGGTTCAGGGGGCGAAAGGCTACACCTTC
J: TRBJ2-2; V: TRBV28; D: TRBD2; size: .; CDR3: CASSSPLAGGQIGTGELFF; DNA: TGTGCCAGCAGTTCACCACTAGCGGGAGGGCAAATAGGCACCGGGGAGCTGTTTTTT
J: TRBJ2-2; V: TRBV5-1; D: .; size: few; CDR3: CASNLQTGELFF; DNA: TGCGCCAGCAACTTGCAGACCGGGGAGCTGTTTTTT
J: TRBJ2-3; V: TRBV4-1; D: .; size: .; CDR3: CASSPSPRGNPTDTQYF; DNA: TGCGCCAGCAGCCCCTCACCGAGAGGGAACCCCACAGATACGCAGTATTTT
J: TRBJ2-3; V: TRBV11-2; D: TRBD2; size: .; CDR3: CASSFLAGGPADTQYF; DNA: TGTGCCAGCAGCTTTCTAGCGGGAGGGCCGGCAGATACGCAGTATTTT
J: TRBJ2-6; V: TRBV7-2; D: TRBD1; size: few; CDR3: CASSQGRRTGGFTF; DNA: TGTGCCAGCAGCCAAGGTCGGCGGACAGGGGGGTTTACTTTC
J: TRBJ2-7; V: TRBV7-2; D: TRBD2; size: few; CDR3: CASRGGNYEQYF; DNA: TGTGCCAGCCGGGGGGGGAACTACGAGCAGTACTTC
J: TRBJ1-2; V: TRBV16; D: TRBD1; size: .; CDR3: CASSHDRDYGYTF; DNA: TGTGCCAGCAGCCACGACAGGGACTATGGCTACACCTTC
J: TRBJ2-3; V: TRBV28; D: TRBD2; size: .; CDR3: CASSASGGAVDTQYF; DNA: TGTGCCAGCAGCGCTAGCGGGGGGGCTGTAGATACGCAGTATTTT
J: TRBJ2-7; V: TRBV27; D: TRBD2; size: medium-sized; CDR3: CASSLIAGGPEQYF; DNA: TGTGCCAGCAGTCTCATAGCGGGAGGGCCCGAGCAGTACTTC
J: TRBJ1-5; V: TRBV5-1; D: .; size: .; CDR3: CASSPTTGTGQPQHF; DNA: TGCGCCAGCAGCCCAACAACCGGGACGGGTCAGCCCCAGCATTTT
J: TRBJ2-3; V: TRBV9; D: .; size: once; CDR3: CASSVGGRGTDTQYF; DNA: TGTGCCAGCAGCGTAGGCGGGCGGGGCACAGATACGCAGTATTTT
J: TRBJ1-2; V: TRBV2; D: .; size: .; CDR3: CASSTGYYGYTF; DNA: TGTGCCAGCAGTACGGGGTACTATGGCTACACCTTC
J: TRBJ2-3; V: TRBV6-4; D: TRBD2; size: .; CDR3: CASSDATSGGSDTQYF; DNA: TGTGCCAGCAGTGACGCGACTAGCGGGGGGTCAGATACGCAGTATTTT
J: TRBJ1-5; V: TRBV6-5; D: TRBD1; size: .; CDR3: CASRSGQGKQPQHF; DNA: TGTGCCAGCAGATCCGGACAGGGAAAACAGCCCCAGCATTTT
J: TRBJ2-6; V: TRBV25-1; D: .; size: .; CDR3: CASAAGANVLTF; DNA: TGTGCCAGCGCTGCTGGGGCCAACGTCCTGACTTTC
J: TRBJ2-7; V: TRBV9; D: TRBD1; size: .; CDR3: CASSDGQVPSPEQYF; DNA: TGTGCCAGCAGCGATGGACAGGTCCCATCCCCGGAGCAGTACTTC
J: TRBJ2-7; V: TRBV10-3; D: TRBD1; size: .; CDR3: CAINSGQGYEQYF; DNA: TGTGCCATCAATTCCGGACAGGGCTACGAGCAGTACTTC
J: TRBJ2-7; V: TRBV29-1; D: .; size: .; CDR3: CSVDVKGDYEQYF; DNA: TGCAGCGTTGACGTGAAAGGCGACTACGAGCAGTACTTC
J: TRBJ2-5; V: TRBV5-6; D: .; size: once; CDR3: CASSFSGARETQYF; DNA: TGTGCCAGCAGCTTCTCTGGGGCTCGAGAGACCCAGTACTTC